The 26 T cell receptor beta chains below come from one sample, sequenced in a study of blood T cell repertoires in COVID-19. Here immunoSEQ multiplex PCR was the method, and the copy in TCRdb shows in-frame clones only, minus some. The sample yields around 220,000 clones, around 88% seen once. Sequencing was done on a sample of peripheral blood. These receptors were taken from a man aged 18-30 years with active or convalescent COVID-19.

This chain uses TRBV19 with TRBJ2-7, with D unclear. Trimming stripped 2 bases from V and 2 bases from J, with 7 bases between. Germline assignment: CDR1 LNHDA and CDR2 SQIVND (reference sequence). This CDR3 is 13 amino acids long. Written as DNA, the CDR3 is TGTGCCAGTAGTATAACAGCCGCCTACGAGCAGTACTTC. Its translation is CASSITAAYEQYF.

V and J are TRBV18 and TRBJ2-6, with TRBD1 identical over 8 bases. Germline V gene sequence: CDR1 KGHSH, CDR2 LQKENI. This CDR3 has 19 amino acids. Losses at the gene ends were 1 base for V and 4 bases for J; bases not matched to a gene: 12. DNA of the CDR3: TGTGCCAGCTCACCACTACCCGGACAGGGTTTGTTAGGGGCCAACGTCCTGACTTTC. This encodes CASSPLPGQGLLGANVLTF.

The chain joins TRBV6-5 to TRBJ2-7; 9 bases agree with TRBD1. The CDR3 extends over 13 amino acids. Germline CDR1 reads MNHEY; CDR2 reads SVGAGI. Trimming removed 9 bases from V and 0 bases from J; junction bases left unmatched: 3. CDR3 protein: CASGQGSSYEQYF. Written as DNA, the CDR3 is TGTGCCAGTGGACAGGGGAGCTCCTACGAGCAGTACTTC.

CDR3 bases: TGTGCCTGGGGGAGGGATAGCAATCAGCCCCAGCATTTT. It codes for CAWGRDSNQPQHF. This chain uses TRBV30 with TRBJ1-5, with D hard to call. Trimming shortened V by 5 bases and J by 0 bases, and 8 bases separated the two germline ends. Germline-derived CDR1 and CDR2 are GTSNPN and SVGIG (reference sequence). The length of the CDR3 is 13 residues. The variable domain in full, with the rest retrieved from reference TRBV30 and TRBJ1-5, is SQTIHQWPATLVQPVGSPLSLECTVEGTSNPNLYWYRQAAGRGLQLLFYSVGIGQISSEVPQNLSASRPQDRQFILSSKKLLLSDSGFYLCAWGRDSNQPQHFGDGTRLSIL.

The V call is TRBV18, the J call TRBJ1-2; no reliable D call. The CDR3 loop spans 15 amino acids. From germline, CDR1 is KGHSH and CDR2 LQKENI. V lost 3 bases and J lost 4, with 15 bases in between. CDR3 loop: CASSPSAGEGYGYTF. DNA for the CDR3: TGTGCCAGCTCACCGTCGGCAGGCGAAGGCTATGGCTACACCTTC.

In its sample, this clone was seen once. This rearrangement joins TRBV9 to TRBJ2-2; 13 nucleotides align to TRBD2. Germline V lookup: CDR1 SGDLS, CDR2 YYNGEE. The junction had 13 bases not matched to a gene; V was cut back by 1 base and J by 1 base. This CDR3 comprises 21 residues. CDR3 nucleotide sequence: TGTGCCAGCAGCGTAAGCCCGATCCCGGGACTAGCGGGGCAGAACACCGGGGAGCTGTTTTTT. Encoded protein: CASSVSPIPGLAGQNTGELFF.

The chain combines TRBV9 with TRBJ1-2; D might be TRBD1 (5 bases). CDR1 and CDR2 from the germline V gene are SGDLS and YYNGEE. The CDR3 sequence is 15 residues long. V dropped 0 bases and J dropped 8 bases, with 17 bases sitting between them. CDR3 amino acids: CASSVAGGASEGYTF. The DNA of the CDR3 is TGTGCCAGCAGCGTAGCTGGAGGGGCTTCGGAAGGCTACACCTTC.

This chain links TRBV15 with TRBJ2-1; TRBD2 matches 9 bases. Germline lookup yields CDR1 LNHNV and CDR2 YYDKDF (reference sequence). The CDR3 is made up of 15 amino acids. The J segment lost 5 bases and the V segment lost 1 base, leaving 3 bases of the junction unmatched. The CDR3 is CATSRAAGGDNEQFF. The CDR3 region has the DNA TGTGCCACCAGCAGAGCGGCGGGAGGGGACAATGAGCAGTTCTTC.

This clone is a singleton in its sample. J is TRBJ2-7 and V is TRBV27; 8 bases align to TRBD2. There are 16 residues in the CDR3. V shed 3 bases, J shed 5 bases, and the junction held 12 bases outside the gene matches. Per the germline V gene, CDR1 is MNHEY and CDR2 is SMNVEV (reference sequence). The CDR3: CASSLRISGIIHEQYF. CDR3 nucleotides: TGTGCCAGCAGTTTGAGGATTAGCGGGATTATCCACGAGCAGTACTTC.

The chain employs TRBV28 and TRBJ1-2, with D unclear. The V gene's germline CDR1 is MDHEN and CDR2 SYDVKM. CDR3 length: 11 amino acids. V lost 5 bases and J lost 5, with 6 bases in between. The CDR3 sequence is CASSNPYGYTF. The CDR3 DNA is TGTGCCAGCAGTAATCCATATGGCTACACCTTC.

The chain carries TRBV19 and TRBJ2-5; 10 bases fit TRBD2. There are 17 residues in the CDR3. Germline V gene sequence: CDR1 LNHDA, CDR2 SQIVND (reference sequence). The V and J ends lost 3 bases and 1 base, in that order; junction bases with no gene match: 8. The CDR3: CASSIQREGPVQETQYF. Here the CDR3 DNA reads TGTGCCAGTAGTATCCAGCGGGAGGGCCCGGTCCAAGAGACCCAGTACTTC.

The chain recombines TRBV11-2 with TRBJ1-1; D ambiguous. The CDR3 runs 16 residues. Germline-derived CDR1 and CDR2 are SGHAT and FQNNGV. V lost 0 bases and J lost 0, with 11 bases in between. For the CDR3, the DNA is TGTGCCAGCAGCTTAGATCTAAAGCGGATGAACACTGAAGCTTTCTTT. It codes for CASSLDLKRMNTEAFF.

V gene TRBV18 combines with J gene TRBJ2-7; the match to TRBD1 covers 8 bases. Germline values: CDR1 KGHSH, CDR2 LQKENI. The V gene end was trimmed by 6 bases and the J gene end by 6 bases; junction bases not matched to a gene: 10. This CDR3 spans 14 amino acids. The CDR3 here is CASSLRDRGSEQYF. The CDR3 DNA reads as TGTGCCAGCTCCCTCCGAGACAGGGGTTCCGAGCAGTACTTC.

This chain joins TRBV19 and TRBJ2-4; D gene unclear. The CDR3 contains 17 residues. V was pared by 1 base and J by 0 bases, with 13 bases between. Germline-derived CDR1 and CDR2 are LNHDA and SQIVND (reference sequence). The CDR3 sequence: CASSIGVGALAKNIQYF. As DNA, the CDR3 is TGTGCCAGTAGTATAGGAGTCGGAGCCTTAGCCAAAAACATTCAGTACTTC. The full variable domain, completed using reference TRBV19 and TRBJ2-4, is DGGITQSPKYLFRKEGQNVTLSCEQNLNHDAMYWYRQDPGQGLRLIYYSQIVNDFQKGDIAEGYSVSREKKESFPLTVTSAQKNPTAFYLCASSIGVGALAKNIQYFGAGTRLSVL.

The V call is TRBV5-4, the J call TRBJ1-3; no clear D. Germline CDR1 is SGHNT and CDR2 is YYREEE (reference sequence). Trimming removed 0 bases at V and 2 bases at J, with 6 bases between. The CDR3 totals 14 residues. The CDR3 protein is CASSLGQAGNTIYF. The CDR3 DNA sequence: TGTGCCAGCAGCTTGGGCCAGGCTGGAAACACCATATATTTT.

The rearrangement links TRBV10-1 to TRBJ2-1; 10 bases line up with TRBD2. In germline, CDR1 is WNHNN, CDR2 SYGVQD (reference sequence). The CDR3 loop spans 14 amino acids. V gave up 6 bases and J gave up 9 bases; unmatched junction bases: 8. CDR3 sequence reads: CASSPSGSFGEQFF. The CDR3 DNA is TGCGCCAGCAGCCCTAGCGGGAGCTTTGGTGAGCAGTTCTTC.

DNA for the CDR3: TGTGCCAGCGGGAACAGGGGCCTCGAGAACTATGGCTACACCTTC. Encoded protein: CASGNRGLENYGYTF. The rearrangement joins TRBV18 to TRBJ1-2; 7 bases fit TRBD1. The CDR3 contains 15 residues. V lost 8 bases, J lost 2 bases, and 11 bases stayed unmatched. CDR1 is KGHSH and CDR2 is LQKENI in the germline V gene.

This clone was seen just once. CDR3 nucleotides: TGCGCCAGCAGCTTGGGGCAGACAGCGAACACTGAAGCTTTCTTT. This sequence encodes CASSLGQTANTEAFF. The chain combines TRBV5-1 with TRBJ1-1; TRBD1 might be the D (5 bases). Germline assignment: CDR1 SGHRS and CDR2 YFSETQ. The germline V and J ends were trimmed by 0 bases and 1 base, with 10 bases remaining between them. CDR3 length: 15 amino acids.

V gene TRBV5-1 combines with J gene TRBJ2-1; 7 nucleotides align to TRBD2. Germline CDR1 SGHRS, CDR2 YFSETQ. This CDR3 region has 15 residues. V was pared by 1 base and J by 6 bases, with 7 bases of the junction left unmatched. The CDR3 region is CASSLRGEGANEQFF. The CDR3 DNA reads TGCGCCAGCAGCTTGCGGGGGGAAGGGGCCAATGAGCAGTTCTTC.

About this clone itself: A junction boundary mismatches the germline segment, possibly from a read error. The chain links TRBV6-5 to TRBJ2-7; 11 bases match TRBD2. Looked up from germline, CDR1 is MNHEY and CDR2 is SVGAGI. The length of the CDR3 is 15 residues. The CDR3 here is CVSSQGLAELYEQYF. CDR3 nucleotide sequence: TGTGTCAGCAGTCAGGGACTAGCGGAGCTCTACGAGCAGTACTTC.

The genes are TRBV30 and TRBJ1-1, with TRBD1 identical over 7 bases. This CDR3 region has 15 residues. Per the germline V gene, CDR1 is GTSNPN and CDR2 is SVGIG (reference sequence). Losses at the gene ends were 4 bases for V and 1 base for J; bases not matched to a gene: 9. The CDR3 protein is CAWTSLGGRNTEAFF. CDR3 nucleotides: TGTGCCTGGACGTCCTTAGGGGGCCGGAACACTGAAGCTTTCTTT.

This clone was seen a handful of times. The CDR3 DNA reads as TGTGCCAGCAGCTTGACAGCCGGTATAGGGTCACCCCTCCACTTT. Its translation is CASSLTAGIGSPLHF. The gene calls are TRBV7-9 and TRBJ1-6; TRBD1 is a possible D gene (5 bases). CDR3 length: 15 amino acids. V shed 3 bases and J shed 10 bases, with 16 bases lying between them. Per germline, CDR1 SEHNR and CDR2 FQNEAQ (reference sequence).

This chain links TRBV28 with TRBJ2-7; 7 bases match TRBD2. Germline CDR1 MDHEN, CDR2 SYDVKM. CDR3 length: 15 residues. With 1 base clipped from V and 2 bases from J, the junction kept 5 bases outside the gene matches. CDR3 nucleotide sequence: TGTGCCAGCAGTTTATTGCGCGGGAGTGCCTACGAGCAGTACTTC. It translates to CASSLLRGSAYEQYF.

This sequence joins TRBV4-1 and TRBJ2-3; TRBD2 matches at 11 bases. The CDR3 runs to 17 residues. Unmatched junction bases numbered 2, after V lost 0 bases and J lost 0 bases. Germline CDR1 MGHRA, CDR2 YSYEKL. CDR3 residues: CASSQDGTSGSTDTQYF. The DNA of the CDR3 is TGCGCCAGCAGCCAAGATGGGACTAGCGGTAGCACAGATACGCAGTATTTT.

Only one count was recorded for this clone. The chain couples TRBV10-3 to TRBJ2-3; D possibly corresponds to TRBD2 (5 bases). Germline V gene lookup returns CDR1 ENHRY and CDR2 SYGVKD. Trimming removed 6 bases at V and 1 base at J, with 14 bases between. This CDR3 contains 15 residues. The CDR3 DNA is TGTGCCATCAGGGGAGAGGTGTCAGGCACAGATACGCAGTATTTT. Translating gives CAIRGEVSGTDTQYF.

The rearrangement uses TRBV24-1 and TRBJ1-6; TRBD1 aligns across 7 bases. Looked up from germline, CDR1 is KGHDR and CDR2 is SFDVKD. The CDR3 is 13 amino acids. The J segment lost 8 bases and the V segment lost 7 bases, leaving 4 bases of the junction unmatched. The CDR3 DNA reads TGTGCCACCAGCCGGGACAGATATTCACCCCTCCACTTT. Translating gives CATSRDRYSPLHF.